Below are 16 T cell receptor beta chains sequenced from a single sample in a study of blood T cells in healthy people across ages. A second about 6 to 11 cycle PCR used barcoded and J-beta primers. TCRdb independently ran MiXCR on the 5' RACE reads; one entry per CDR3 protein. The sample has hundreds of thousands of distinct CDR3 sequences, approximately 59% seen once. Sequencing was carried out using blood. The origin of the receptors is a man aged 55 to 70 in good health.

The rearrangement uses TRBV6-5 and TRBJ2-3, with D tentatively TRBD1 (6 bases). V was clipped by 1 base and J by 2 bases, with 10 bases between them. This CDR3 contains 15 residues. Germline CDR1 is MNHEY and CDR2 is SVGAGI. The CDR3 loop reads CASSYLDRDTDTQYF. The DNA of the CDR3 is TGTGCCAGCAGTTACTTGGACAGAGACACAGATACGCAGTATTTT.

The chain uses TRBV27 and TRBJ1-6, with D unclear. The CDR3 has 17 amino acids. Per the germline V gene, CDR1 is MNHEY and CDR2 is SMNVEV (reference sequence). Trimming took off 3 bases at V and 7 bases at J, with 19 bases between the two ends. The CDR3 bases are TGTGCCAGCAGTTTCCCCAGAGTCGGCGCGGGGAATTCACCCCTCCACTTT. Translation: CASSFPRVGAGNSPLHF.

The CDR3 DNA follows: TGTGCCACCAGCTCCCCCCCAGCTAACTATGGCTACACCTTC. Residues: CATSSPPANYGYTF. This chain connects TRBV15 to TRBJ1-2; D is unresolved. Trimming shortened V by 5 bases and J by 0 bases, and 10 bases separated the two germline ends. CDR1 and CDR2 (germline): LNHNV, YYDKDF (reference sequence). This CDR3 spans 14 amino acids.

This clonotype was counted once. This chain connects TRBV7-2 to TRBJ2-3, with TRBD2 matching 11 bases. Trimming at V came to 2 bases and at J to 1 base, leaving 5 bases not matched to a gene. Germline CDR1 reads SGHTA; CDR2 reads FQGNSA. This CDR3 has 17 amino acids. The CDR3: CASSLWVGLAGTDTQYF. The CDR3 nucleotides read TGTGCCAGCAGCTTATGGGTGGGACTAGCGGGCACAGATACGCAGTATTTT. The entire variable domain, with the rest obtained from reference TRBV7-2 and TRBJ2-3, is as follows: GAGVSQSPSNKVTEKGKDVELRCDPISGHTALYWYRQSLGQGLEFLIYFQGNSAPDKSGLPSDRFSAERTGGSVSTLTIQRTQQEDSAVYLCASSLWVGLAGTDTQYFGPGTRLTVL.

This clonotype was seen a single time. This rearrangement joins TRBV27 to TRBJ2-4, with a weak D call TRBD2 (6 bases). This CDR3 is 15 amino acids long. Germline values: CDR1 MNHEY, CDR2 SMNVEV (reference sequence). V gave up 2 bases and J gave up 1 base, with 9 bases separating them. The CDR3 loop is CASSLRGSAKNIQYF. CDR3 in DNA: TGTGCCAGCAGTTTACGGGGGAGTGCCAAAAACATTCAGTACTTC.

The V and J genes are TRBV12-3 or TRBV12-4 and TRBJ2-4; 7 bases line up with TRBD1. V dropped 5 bases and J dropped 8; count of bases not matched to a gene: 6. The CDR3 spans 13 residues. CDR3 protein: CASSPPDRDIQYF. The CDR3, as DNA: TGTGCCAGCAGTCCACCAGACAGGGACATTCAGTACTTC.

This clonotype has a handful of counts. V gene TRBV29-1 combines with J gene TRBJ2-5; 9 bases fit TRBD2. This CDR3 spans 14 amino acids. Unmatched junction bases numbered 7, after V lost 7 bases and J lost 1 base. Germline CDR1 reads SQVTM; CDR2 reads ANQGSEA. The chain's CDR3 is CSAEGGGVQETQYF. CDR3 nucleotides: TGCAGCGCAGAGGGCGGGGGGGTCCAAGAGACCCAGTACTTC. The variable domain in full, with the rest retrieved from reference TRBV29-1 and TRBJ2-5, is SAVISQKPSRDICQRGTSLTIQCQVDSQVTMMFWYRQQPGQSLTLIATANQGSEATYESGFVIDKFPISRPNLTFSTLTVSNMSPEDSSIYLCSAEGGGVQETQYFGPGTRLLVL.

This sequence joins TRBV7-9 and TRBJ1-4, with D perhaps matching TRBD1 (5 bases). There are 11 residues in the CDR3. Germline values: CDR1 SEHNR, CDR2 FQNEAQ (reference sequence). V was clipped by 4 bases and J by 8 bases, with 5 bases between them. The CDR3 nucleotides are TGTGCCAGCAGCTACAGGGAAAAACTGTTTTTT. This gives the protein CASSYREKLFF.

CDR3 nucleotides: TGTGCCAGCTCACCACCGCCTTTATACGAGCAGTACTTC. Translation gives CASSPPPLYEQYF. This chain connects TRBV18 to TRBJ2-7; unclear D gene. V was cut by 0 bases and J by 4 bases, with 7 bases left in between. From germline, CDR1 is KGHSH and CDR2 LQKENI. The CDR3 is made up of 13 amino acids.

CDR3 loop: CASSQDQGINSPLHF. Here the CDR3 DNA reads TGCGCCAGCAGCCAAGATCAAGGGATCAATTCACCCCTCCACTTT. The chain combines TRBV4-1 with TRBJ1-6; D call uncertain. The germline V and J ends were trimmed by 0 bases and 7 bases, with 10 bases remaining between them. The CDR3 loop spans 15 amino acids. The V gene's germline CDR1 is MGHRA and CDR2 YSYEKL.

V gene TRBV12-3 or TRBV12-4 combines with J gene TRBJ2-5, with D unclear. V was clipped by 5 bases and J by 1 base, with 11 bases between them. The CDR3 runs to 14 residues. The CDR3: CASSPGLVQETQYF. The DNA for the CDR3 is TGTGCCAGCAGTCCAGGCCTCGTCCAAGAGACCCAGTACTTC.

With regard to this clonotype: This may be a read error, as it is one base from a much larger clone. V usage is TRBV20-1 and J usage is TRBJ1-1; 9 nucleotides align to TRBD1. The germline CDR1 and CDR2 sequences are DFQATT and SNEGSKA (reference sequence). This CDR3 is 13 amino acids long. The CDR3 region is CSENDRGSTEPFF. CDR3 DNA sequence: TGCAGTGAAAACGACAGGGGGAGCACTGAACCTTTCTTT.

Written as DNA, the CDR3 is TGTGCCAGCAGTCGACAGGGGATGCGGTATGGCTACACCTTC. It translates to CASSRQGMRYGYTF. V and J are TRBV6-5 and TRBJ1-2; 8 positions match TRBD1. The CDR3 extends over 14 amino acids. The germline gives CDR1 MNHEY, CDR2 SVGAGI. The junction had 7 bases not matched to a gene; V was cut back by 5 bases and J by 5 bases.

The V call is TRBV20-1, the J call TRBJ2-1; D unresolved. Trimming pared 5 bases from V and 3 bases from J, leaving 5 bases between. This CDR3 spans 11 amino acids. CDR1 is DFQATT, CDR2 SNEGSKA, per germline (reference sequence). The CDR3 DNA reads TGCAGTGCTCTAGTCTACAATGAGCAGTTCTTC. This encodes CSALVYNEQFF.

The rearrangement uses TRBV5-1 and TRBJ2-5; possibly TRBD2 for D (6 bases). V shed 2 bases and J shed 1 base, with 15 bases lying between them. The CDR3 runs to 16 residues. Germline V gene data show CDR1 as SGHRS and CDR2 as YFSETQ. DNA of the CDR3: TGCGCCAGCAGCTTCGGGCGGAGGGGTACCCAAGAGACCCAGTACTTC. It is translated as CASSFGRRGTQETQYF.

The chain carries TRBV6-2 or TRBV6-3 and TRBJ2-7, with D possibly matching TRBD1 (5 bases). In germline, CDR1 is MNHEY, CDR2 SVGEGT. The CDR3 extends over 15 amino acids. Trimming stripped 0 bases from V and 0 bases from J, with 9 bases between. The CDR3 nucleotides read TGTGCCAGCAGTTACTCAGTAGGGGCCTCCTACGAGCAGTACTTC. This encodes CASSYSVGASYEQYF.